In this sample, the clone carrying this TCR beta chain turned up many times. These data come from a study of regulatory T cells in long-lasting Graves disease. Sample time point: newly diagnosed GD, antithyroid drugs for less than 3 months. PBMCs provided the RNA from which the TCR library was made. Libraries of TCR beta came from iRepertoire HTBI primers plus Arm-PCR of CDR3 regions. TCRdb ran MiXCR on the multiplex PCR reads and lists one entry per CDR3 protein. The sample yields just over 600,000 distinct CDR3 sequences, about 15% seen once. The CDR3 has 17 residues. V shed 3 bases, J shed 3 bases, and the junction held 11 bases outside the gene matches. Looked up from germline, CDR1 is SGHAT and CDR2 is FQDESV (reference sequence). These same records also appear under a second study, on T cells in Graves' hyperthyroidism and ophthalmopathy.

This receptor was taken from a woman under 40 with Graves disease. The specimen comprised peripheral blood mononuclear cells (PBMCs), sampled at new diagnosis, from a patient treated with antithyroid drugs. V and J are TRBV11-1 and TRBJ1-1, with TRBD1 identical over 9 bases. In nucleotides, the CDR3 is TGTGCCAGCAGCTTTACACAGGGGGCAGACCAGCACACTGAAGCTTTCTTT. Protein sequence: CASSFTQGADQHTEAFF.